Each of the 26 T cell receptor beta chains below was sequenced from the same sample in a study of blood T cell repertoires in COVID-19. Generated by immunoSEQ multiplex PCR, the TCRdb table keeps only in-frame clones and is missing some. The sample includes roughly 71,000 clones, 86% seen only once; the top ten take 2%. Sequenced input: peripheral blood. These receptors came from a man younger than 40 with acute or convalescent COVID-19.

The CDR3 DNA sequence: TGTGCCAGTAGCCCAGGGCAGGCTGCGGGGGAGACCCAGTACTTC. Its protein product is CASSPGQAAGETQYF. The chain has TRBV19 and TRBJ2-5, with D possibly being TRBD2 (6 bases). This CDR3 is built from 15 residues. V lost 6 bases to trimming and J lost 5 bases, with 19 bases between them. The germline V gene has CDR1 LNHDA and CDR2 SQIVND (reference sequence).

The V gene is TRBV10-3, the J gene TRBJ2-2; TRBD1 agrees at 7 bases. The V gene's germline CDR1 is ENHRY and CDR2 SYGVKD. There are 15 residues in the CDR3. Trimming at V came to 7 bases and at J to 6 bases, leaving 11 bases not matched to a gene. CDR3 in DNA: TGTGCCATCACCGAAAGACAGGGATGGGCCGGGGAGCTGTTTTTT. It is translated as CAITERQGWAGELFF.

The CDR3 DNA reads as TGTGCCAGCAGCGTAAGGACTAGCGGGGGCGGTGAGCAGTTCTTC. This encodes CASSVRTSGGGEQFF. The V call is TRBV9, the J call TRBJ2-1; TRBD2 agrees at 13 bases. V gave up 1 base and J gave up 9 bases; unmatched junction bases: 4. Germline loops: CDR1 SGDLS, CDR2 YYNGEE. This CDR3 region has 15 residues. Looking up the rest from reference TRBV9 and TRBJ2-1 gives the full variable domain: DSGVTQTPKHLITATGQRVTLRCSPRSGDLSVYWYQQSLDQGLQFLIQYYNGEERAKGNILERFSAQQFPDLHSELNLSSLELGDSALYFCASSVRTSGGGEQFFGPGTRLTVL.

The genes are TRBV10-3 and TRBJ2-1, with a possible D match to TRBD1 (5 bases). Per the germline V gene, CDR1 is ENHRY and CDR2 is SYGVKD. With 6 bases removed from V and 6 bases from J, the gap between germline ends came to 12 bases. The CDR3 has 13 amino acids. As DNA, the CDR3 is TGTGCCATCAGCCGGACATTAGGCAATGAGCAGTTCTTC. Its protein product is CAISRTLGNEQFF.

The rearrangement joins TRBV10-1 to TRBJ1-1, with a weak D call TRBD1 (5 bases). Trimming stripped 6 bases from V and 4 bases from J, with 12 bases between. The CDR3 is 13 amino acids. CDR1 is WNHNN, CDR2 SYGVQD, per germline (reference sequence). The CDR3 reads CASRDNHLTEAFF. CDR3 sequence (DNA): TGCGCCAGCAGGGACAATCATCTCACTGAAGCTTTCTTT.

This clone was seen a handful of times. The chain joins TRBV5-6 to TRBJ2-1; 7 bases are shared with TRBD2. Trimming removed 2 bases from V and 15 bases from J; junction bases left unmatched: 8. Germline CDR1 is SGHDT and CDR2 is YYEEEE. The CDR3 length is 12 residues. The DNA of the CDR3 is TGTGCCAGCAGCTTACTTCGGGACTACCGGTTCTTC. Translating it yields CASSLLRDYRFF.

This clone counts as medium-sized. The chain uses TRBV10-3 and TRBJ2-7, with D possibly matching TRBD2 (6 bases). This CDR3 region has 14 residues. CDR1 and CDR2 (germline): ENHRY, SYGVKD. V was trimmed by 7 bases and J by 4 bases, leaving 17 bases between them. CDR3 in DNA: TGTGCCATCACCGGGGGTGGCAGAGGTTACGAGCAGTACTTC. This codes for CAITGGGRGYEQYF.

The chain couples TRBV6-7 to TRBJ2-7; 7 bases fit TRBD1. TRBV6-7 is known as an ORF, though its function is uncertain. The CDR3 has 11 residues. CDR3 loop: CFQGELYEQYV. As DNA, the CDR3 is TGTTTCCAGGGGGAACTTTACGAGCAGTACGTC.

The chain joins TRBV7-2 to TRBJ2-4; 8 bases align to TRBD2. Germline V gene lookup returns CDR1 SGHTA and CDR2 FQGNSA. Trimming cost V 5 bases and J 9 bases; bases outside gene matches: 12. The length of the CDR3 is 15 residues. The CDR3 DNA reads TGTGCCAGCAGCCCTCAGAGCGGGAGCCCCGTCATTCAGTACTTC. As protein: CASSPQSGSPVIQYF.

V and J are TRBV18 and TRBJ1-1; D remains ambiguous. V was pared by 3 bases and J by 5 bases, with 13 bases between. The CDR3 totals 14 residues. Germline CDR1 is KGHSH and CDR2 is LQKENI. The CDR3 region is CASSPQRVGTEAFF. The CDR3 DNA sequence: TGTGCCAGCTCACCCCAGAGGGTAGGGACTGAAGCTTTCTTT.

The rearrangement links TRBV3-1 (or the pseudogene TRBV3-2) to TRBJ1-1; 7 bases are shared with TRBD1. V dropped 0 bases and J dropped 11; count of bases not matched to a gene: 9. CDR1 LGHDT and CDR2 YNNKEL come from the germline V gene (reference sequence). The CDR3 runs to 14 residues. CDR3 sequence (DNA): TGTGCCAGCAGCCAAGATCATGTACAGGGGATCGCTTTCTTT. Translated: CASSQDHVQGIAFF.

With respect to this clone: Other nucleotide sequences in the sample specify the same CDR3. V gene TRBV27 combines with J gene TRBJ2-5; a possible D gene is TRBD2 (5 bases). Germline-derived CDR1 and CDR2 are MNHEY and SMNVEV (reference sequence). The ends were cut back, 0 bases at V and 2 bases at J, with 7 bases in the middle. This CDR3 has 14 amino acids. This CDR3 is CASSLSGVQETQYF. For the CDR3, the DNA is TGTGCCAGCAGTTTATCCGGGGTACAAGAGACCCAGTACTTC.

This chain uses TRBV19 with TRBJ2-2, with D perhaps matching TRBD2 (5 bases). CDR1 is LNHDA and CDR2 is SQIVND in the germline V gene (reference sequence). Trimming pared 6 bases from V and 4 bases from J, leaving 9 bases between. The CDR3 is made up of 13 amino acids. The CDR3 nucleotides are TGTGCCAGTAGCACAGAGGGCACCGGGGAGCTGTTTTTT. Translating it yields CASSTEGTGELFF.

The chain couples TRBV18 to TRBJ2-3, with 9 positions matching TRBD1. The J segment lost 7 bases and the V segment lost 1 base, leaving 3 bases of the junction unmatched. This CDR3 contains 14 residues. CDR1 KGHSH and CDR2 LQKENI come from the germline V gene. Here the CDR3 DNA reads TGTGCCAGCTCACCACAGACAGGGGGGAATACGCAGTATTTT. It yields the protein CASSPQTGGNTQYF.

Here the CDR3 DNA reads TGTGCCAGCAGCTTTAGTGGCCAAGAGACCCAGTACTTC. The encoded protein is CASSFSGQETQYF. The gene calls are TRBV9 and TRBJ2-5; D remains unclear. The CDR3 contains 13 residues. V lost 4 bases to trimming and J lost 1 base, with 8 bases between them. CDR1 SGDLS and CDR2 YYNGEE come from the germline V gene.

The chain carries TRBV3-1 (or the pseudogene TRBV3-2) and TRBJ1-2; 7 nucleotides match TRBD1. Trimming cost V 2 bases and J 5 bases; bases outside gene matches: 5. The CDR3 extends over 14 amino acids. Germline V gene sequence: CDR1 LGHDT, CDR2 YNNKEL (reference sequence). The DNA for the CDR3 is TGTGCCAGCAGCCAAACCGGGACAGTATATGGCTACACCTTC. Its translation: CASSQTGTVYGYTF.

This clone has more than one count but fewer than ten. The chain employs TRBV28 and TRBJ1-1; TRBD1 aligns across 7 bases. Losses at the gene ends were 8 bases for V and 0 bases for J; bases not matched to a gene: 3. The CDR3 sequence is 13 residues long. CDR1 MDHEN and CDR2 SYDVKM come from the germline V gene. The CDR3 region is CASRDSMNTEAFF. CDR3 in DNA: TGTGCCAGCCGGGACAGCATGAACACTGAAGCTTTCTTT.

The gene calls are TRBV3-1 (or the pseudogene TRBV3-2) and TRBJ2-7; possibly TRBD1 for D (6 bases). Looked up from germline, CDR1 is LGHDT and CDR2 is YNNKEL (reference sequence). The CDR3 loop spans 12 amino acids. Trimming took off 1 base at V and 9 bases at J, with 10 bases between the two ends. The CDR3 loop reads CASSQAQGRQYF. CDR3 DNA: TGTGCCAGCAGCCAAGCTCAGGGGAGGCAGTACTTC.

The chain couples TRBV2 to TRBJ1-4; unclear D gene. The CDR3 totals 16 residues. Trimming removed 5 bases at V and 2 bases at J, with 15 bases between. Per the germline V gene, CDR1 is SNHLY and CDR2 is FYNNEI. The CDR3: CASSQGSLFTNEKLFF. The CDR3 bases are TGTGCCAGCAGTCAAGGTTCCCTCTTTACTAATGAAAAACTGTTTTTT.

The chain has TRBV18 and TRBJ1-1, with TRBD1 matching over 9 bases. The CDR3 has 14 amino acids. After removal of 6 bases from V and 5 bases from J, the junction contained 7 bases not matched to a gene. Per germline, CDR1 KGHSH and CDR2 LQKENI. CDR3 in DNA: TGTGCCAGCTCCCCGGGACAGGGCGTAACTGAAGCTTTCTTT. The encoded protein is CASSPGQGVTEAFF.

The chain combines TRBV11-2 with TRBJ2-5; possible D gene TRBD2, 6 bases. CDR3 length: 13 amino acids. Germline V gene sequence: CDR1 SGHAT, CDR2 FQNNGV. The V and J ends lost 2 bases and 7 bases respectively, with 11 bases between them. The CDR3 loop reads CASSLRAEGTQYF. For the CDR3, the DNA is TGTGCCAGCAGCTTAAGGGCGGAGGGGACCCAGTACTTC. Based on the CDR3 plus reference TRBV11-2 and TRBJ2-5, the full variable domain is EAGVAQSPRYKIIEKRQSVAFWCNPISGHATLYWYQQILGQGPKLLIQFQNNGVVDDSQLPKDRFSAERLKGVDSTLKIQPAKLEDSAVYLCASSLRAEGTQYFGPGTRLLVL.

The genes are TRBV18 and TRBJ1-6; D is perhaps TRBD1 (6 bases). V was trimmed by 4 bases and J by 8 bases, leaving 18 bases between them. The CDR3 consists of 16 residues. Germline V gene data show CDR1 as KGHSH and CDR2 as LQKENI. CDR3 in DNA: TGTGCCAGCTCACTCCTAGGACAGCCTAGGGATTCACCCCTCCACTTT. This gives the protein CASSLLGQPRDSPLHF.

Here the CDR3 DNA reads TGTGCCAGTAGTGAAAGGACTAGCGGGAGGGCGAGAGATACGCAGTATTTT. Its protein product is CASSERTSGRARDTQYF. The J gene is TRBJ2-3, the V gene TRBV19; 15 nucleotides agree with TRBD2. Germline CDR1 is LNHDA and CDR2 is SQIVND (reference sequence). The trim removed 5 bases at V and 5 bases at J, leaving 8 bases unmatched. CDR3 length: 17 amino acids.

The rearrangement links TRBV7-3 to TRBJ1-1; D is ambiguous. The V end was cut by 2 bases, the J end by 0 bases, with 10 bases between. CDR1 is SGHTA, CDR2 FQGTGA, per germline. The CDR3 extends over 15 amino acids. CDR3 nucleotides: TGTGCCAGCAGCTTATCAGGTGCAATGAACACTGAAGCTTTCTTT. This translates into CASSLSGAMNTEAFF.

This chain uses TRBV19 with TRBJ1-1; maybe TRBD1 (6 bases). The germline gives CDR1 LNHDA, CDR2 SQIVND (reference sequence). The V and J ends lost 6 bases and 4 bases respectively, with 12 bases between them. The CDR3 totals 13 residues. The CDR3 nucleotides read TGTGCCAGTAGCACAGGGAGGGCCACTGAAGCTTTCTTT. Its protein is CASSTGRATEAFF.

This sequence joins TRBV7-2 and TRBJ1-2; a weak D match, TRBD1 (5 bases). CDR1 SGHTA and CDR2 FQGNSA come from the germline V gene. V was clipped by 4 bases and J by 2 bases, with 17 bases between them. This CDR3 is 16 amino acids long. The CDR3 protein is CASSSNVGGRNYGYTF. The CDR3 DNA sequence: TGTGCCAGCAGCTCAAACGTCGGGGGGAGGAACTATGGCTACACCTTC.